The subject of this entry is one TCR beta chain. These data belong to a study of blood T cell repertoires in COVID-19. Study as a whole: PBMCs, B-cell-depleted T cells, or T cells were the source of the cDNA or gDNA that made up the material.

In the original workflow: Reference gene primer amplification gave nucleated cell count estimates. Here immunoSEQ multiplex PCR was the method, and the copy in TCRdb shows in-frame clones only, minus some. D and trimming come from the DNA, and the V and J calls and clone size come from that table. The table records 90,000 to 120,000 clones, 80% to 95% of them present only once. This CDR3 has 15 amino acids. The trim removed 5 bases at V and 3 bases at J, leaving 5 bases unmatched. Germline-derived CDR1 and CDR2 are SGHNT and YYREEE (reference sequence). The clonotype comes from a woman aged 30 to 39 with acute or convalescent COVID-19. The sample comprised peripheral blood. The J gene is TRBJ2-5, the V gene TRBV5-4; 12 bases align to TRBD1. CDR3 nucleotides: TGTGCCAGCAGACGGGACAGGGGGCCGGAAGAGACCCAGTACTTC. Translating gives CASRRDRGPEETQYF.